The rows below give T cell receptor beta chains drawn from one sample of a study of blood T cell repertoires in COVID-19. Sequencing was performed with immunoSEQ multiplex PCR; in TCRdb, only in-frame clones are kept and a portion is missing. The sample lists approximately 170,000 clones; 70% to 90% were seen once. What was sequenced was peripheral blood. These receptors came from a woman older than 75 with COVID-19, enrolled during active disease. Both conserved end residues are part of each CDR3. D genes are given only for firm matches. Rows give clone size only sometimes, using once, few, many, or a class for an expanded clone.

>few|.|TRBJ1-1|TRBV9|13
CASSQGLNTEAFF
TGTGCCAGCAGCCAGGGGCTTAACACTGAAGCTTTCTTT
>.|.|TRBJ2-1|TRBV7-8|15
CASSFRGGRNNEQFF
TGTGCCAGCAGCTTTAGGGGGGGGCGTAACAATGAGCAGTTCTTC
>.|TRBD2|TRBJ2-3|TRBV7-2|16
CASSSRLAGGTDTQYF
TGTGCCAGCAGCTCCCGACTAGCGGGAGGCACAGATACGCAGTATTTT
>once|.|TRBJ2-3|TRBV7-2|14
CASSPRGAADTQYF
TGTGCCAGCAGCCCCCGGGGGGCAGCAGATACGCAGTATTTT
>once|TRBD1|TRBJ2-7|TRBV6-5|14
CASSSQGGTYEQYF
TGTGCCAGCAGCTCACAGGGGGGCACCTACGAGCAGTACTTC
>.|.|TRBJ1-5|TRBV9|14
CASSVGGGNQPQHF
TGTGCCAGCAGCGTAGGGGGCGGCAATCAGCCCCAGCATTTT
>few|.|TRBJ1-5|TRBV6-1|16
CASSEGGKGNPGPQHF
TGTGCCAGCAGTGAAGGGGGTAAGGGGAACCCCGGGCCCCAGCATTTT
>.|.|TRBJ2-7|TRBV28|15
CASSPQGVRTYEQYF
TGTGCCAGCAGCCCCCAGGGCGTGAGGACCTACGAGCAGTACTTC
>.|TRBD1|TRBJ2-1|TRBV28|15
CASSYPGTANNEQFF
TGTGCCAGCAGTTACCCCGGGACAGCAAACAATGAGCAGTTCTTC
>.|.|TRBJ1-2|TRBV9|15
CASSVVPEGGYGYTF
TGTGCCAGCAGCGTAGTCCCGGAGGGAGGCTATGGCTACACCTTC
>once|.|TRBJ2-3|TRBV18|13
CASSPTGTDTQYF
TGTGCCAGCTCACCGACAGGCACAGATACGCAGTATTTT
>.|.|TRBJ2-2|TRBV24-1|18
CATSDLALGSTNTGELFF
TGTGCCACCAGTGATTTAGCTTTGGGCAGTACGAACACCGGGGAGCTGTTTTTT
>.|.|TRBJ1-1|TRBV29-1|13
CTSGGDWNTEAFF
TGCACTTCCGGGGGGGATTGGAACACTGAAGCTTTCTTT
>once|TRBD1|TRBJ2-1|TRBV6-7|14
CASSEGQVYNEQFF
TGTGCCAGCAGTGAGGGACAGGTATACAATGAGCAGTTCTTC
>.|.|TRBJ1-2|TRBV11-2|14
CASSLDFGVYGYTF
TGTGCCAGCAGCTTAGATTTCGGAGTCTATGGCTACACCTTC
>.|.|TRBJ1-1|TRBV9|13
CASSPGGRTEAFF
TGTGCCAGCAGCCCTGGGGGCCGCACTGAAGCTTTCTTT
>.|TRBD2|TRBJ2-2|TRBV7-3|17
CASSLTASGGSTGELFF
TGTGCCAGCAGCTTAACAGCGTCGGGGGGAAGTACCGGGGAGCTGTTTTTT
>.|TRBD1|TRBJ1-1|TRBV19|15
CASSPTGDSYTEAFF
TGTGCCAGTAGCCCCACGGGGGACAGTTACACTGAAGCTTTCTTT
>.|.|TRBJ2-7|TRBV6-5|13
CASSPGGRDQQYF
TGTGCCAGCAGTCCCGGGGGGCGGGACCAGCAGTACTTC
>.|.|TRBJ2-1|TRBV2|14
CASSEAILQGLRVF
TGTGCCAGCAGTGAAGCGATTTTGCAGGGACTGCGGGTCTTC
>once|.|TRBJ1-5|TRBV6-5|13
CASEDSRNQPQHF
TGTGCCAGCGAAGACAGTAGAAATCAGCCCCAGCATTTT
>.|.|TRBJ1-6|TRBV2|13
CASNTGWSSPLHF
TGTGCCAGCAACACAGGTTGGAGTTCACCCCTCCACTTT
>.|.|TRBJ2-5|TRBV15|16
CATSRGTGTTQETQYF
TGTGCCACCAGCAGGGGTACAGGGACCACTCAAGAGACCCAGTACTTC
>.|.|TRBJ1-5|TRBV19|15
CASSTQNGVNQPQHF
TGTGCCAGTAGTACACAAAACGGGGTTAATCAGCCCCAGCATTTT
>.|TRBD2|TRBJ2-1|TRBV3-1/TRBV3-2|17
CASSQATSGRSANEQFF
TGTGCCAGCAGCCAGGCGACTAGCGGGAGAAGCGCGAATGAGCAGTTCTTC
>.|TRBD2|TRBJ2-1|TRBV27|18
CASSSRLAGGPGNNEQFF
TGTGCCAGCAGTTCCCGGTTAGCGGGAGGGCCGGGGAACAATGAGCAGTTCTTC
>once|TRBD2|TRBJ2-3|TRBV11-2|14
CASSLPGGPYTQYF
TGTGCCAGCAGCTTACCGGGGGGGCCATATACGCAGTATTTT
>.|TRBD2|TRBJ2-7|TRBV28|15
CASKGASGESYEQYF
TGTGCCAGCAAAGGAGCTAGCGGAGAGTCCTACGAGCAGTACTTC
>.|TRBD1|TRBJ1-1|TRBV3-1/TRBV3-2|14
CASSPGQANTEAFF
TGTGCCAGCAGTCCGGGACAGGCGAACACTGAAGCTTTCTTT
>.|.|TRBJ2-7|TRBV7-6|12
CASSPSSYEQYF
TGTGCCAGCAGCCCTAGCTCCTACGAGCAGTACTTC
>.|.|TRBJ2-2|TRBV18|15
CASSPPGTSVGELFF
TGTGCCAGCTCACCCCCCGGGACTTCGGTCGGGGAGCTGTTTTTT
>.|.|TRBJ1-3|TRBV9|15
CASSARQSSGNTIYF
TGTGCCAGCAGCGCCCGACAGAGCTCTGGAAACACCATATATTTT
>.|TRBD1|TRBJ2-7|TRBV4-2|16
CASSQDLRGTGHEQYF
TGTGCCAGCAGCCAAGATTTAAGGGGGACAGGCCACGAGCAGTACTTC
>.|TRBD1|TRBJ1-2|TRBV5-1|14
CASSPTGGEYGYTF
TGCGCCAGCAGCCCGACAGGGGGCGAGTATGGCTACACCTTC
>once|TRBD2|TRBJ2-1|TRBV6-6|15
CASTLTGGPGNEQFF
TGTGCCAGCACCCTGACGGGAGGGCCCGGCAATGAGCAGTTCTTC
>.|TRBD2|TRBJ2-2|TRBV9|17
CASSVAVKRGTAGELFF
TGTGCCAGCAGCGTAGCCGTGAAGCGGGGGACCGCCGGGGAGCTGTTTTTT
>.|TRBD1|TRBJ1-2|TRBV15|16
CATSRALGQGAYGYTF
TGTGCCACCAGCAGAGCCCTCGGGCAGGGGGCCTATGGCTACACCTTC
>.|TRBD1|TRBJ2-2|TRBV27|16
CASSLSTGGNTGELFF
TGTGCCAGCAGTTTATCGACAGGGGGCAACACCGGGGAGCTGTTTTTT
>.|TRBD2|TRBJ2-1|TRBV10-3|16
CAISEISGSSYNEQFF
TGTGCCATCAGTGAGATTAGCGGGAGCTCCTACAATGAGCAGTTCTTC
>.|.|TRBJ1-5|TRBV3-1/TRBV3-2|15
CASSQGGLSNQPQHF
TGTGCCAGCAGCCAAGGCGGGCTTAGCAATCAGCCCCAGCATTTT
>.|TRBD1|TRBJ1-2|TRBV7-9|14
CASSPTGVESGYTF
TGTGCCAGCAGCCCTACAGGGGTGGAGAGTGGCTACACCTTC
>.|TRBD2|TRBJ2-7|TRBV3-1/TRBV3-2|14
CASSFGLAGGEQYF
TGTGCCAGCAGCTTCGGACTAGCGGGGGGCGAGCAGTACTTC
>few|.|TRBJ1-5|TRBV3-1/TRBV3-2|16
CASSQGAGQLNQPQHF
TGTGCCAGCAGCCAAGGTGCCGGACAGCTTAATCAGCCCCAGCATTTT
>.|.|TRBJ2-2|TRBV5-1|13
CASSSLRGGELFF
TGCGCCAGCAGCTCCCTCAGGGGCGGGGAGCTGTTTTTT
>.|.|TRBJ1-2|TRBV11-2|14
CASSSQQAVYGYTF
TGTGCCAGCAGCTCCCAACAGGCTGTCTATGGCTACACCTTC
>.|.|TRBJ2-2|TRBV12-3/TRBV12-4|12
CASSQNTGELFF
TGTGCCAGCAGCCAGAACACCGGGGAGCTGTTTTTT
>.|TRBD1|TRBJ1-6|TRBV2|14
CASRGDRENSPLHF
TGTGCCAGCAGAGGGGACAGGGAAAATTCACCCCTCCACTTT
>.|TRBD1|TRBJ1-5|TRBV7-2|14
CASTRQGGHGPQHF
TGTGCCAGCACCCGACAGGGGGGCCATGGGCCCCAGCATTTT
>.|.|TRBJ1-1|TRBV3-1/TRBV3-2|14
CASSQVSVNTEAFF
TGTGCCAGCAGCCAAGTGTCAGTGAACACTGAAGCTTTCTTT
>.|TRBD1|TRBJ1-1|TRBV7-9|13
CASSTDRGSEAFF
TGTGCCAGCAGCACCGACAGGGGGTCTGAAGCTTTCTTT
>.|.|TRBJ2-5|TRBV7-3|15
CASSLTLAGQETQYF
TGTGCCAGCAGCTTAACGTTGGCAGGGCAAGAGACCCAGTACTTC
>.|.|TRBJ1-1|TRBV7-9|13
CASRFRENTEAFF
TGTGCCAGCAGGTTCCGGGAGAACACTGAAGCTTTCTTT
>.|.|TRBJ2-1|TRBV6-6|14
CASRRQAGIKEQFF
TGTGCCAGCAGGAGACAGGCCGGAATAAAGGAGCAGTTCTTC